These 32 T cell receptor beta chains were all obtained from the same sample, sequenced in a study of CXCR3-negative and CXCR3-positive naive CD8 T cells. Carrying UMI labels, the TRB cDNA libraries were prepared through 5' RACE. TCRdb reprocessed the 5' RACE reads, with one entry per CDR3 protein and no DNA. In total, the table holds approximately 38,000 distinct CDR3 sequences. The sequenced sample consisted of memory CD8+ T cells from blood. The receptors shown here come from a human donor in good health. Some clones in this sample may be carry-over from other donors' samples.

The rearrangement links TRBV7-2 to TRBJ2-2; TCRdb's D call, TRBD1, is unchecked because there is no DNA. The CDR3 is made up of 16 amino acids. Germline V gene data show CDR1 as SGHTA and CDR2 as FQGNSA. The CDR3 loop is CASRDAGTGNTGELFF. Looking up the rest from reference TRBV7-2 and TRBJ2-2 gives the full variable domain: GAGVSQSPSNKVTEKGKDVELRCDPISGHTALYWYRQSLGQGLEFLIYFQGNSAPDKSGLPSDRFSAERTGGSVSTLTIQRTQQEDSAVYLCASRDAGTGNTGELFFGEGSRLTVL.

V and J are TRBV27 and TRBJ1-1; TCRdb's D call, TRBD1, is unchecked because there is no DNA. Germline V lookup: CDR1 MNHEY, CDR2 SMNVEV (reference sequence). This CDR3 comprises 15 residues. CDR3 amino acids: CASSLGTGGYTEAFF.

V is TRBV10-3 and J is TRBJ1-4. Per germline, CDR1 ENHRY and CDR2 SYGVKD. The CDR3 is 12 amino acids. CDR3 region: CAISEVNEKLFF.

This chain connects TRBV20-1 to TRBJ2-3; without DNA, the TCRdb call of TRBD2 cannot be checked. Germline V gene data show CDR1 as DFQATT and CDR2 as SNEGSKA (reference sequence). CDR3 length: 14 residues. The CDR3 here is CSAQLAESTDTQYF.

The CDR3: CASSSTGTGYGYTF. The chain has TRBV7-6 and TRBJ1-2; TCRdb indicates TRBD1, and absent DNA this call remains unverified. CDR1 SGHVS and CDR2 FNYEAQ come from the germline V gene. This CDR3 is built from 14 residues.

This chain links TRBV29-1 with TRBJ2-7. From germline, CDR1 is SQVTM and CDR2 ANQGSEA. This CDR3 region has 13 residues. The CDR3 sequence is CSVVTGDSYEQYF.

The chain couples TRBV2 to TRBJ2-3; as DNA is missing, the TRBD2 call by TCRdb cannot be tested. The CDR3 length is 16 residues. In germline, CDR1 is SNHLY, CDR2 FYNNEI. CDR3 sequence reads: CASRRPGTSGSDTQYF.

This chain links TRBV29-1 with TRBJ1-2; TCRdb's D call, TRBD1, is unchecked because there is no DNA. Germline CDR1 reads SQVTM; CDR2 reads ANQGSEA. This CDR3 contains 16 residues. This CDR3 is CSVTNSWDREPYGYTF.

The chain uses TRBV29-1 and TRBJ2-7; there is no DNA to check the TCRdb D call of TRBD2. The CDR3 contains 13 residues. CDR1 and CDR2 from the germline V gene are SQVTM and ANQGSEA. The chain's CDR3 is CSGTGPSSYEQYF.

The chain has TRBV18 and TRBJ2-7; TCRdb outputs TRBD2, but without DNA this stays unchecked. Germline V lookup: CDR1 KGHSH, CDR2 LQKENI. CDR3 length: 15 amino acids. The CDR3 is CASSLGTSGPYEQYF. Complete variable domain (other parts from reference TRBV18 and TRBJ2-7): NAGVMQNPRHLVRRRGQEARLRCSPMKGHSHVYWYRQLPEEGLKFMVYLQKENIIDESGMPKERFSAEFPKEGPSILRIQQVVRGDSAAYFCASSLGTSGPYEQYFGPGTRLTVT.

CDR3 loop: CSVEDQRLLRQASADTQYF. This rearrangement joins TRBV29-1 to TRBJ2-3; TCRdb's assignment of TRBD2 cannot be checked, as there is no DNA. This CDR3 has 19 residues. In germline, CDR1 is SQVTM, CDR2 ANQGSEA.

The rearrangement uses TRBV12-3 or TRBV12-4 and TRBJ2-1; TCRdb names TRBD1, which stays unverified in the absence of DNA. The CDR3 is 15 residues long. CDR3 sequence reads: CASSFVVATPDEQFF.

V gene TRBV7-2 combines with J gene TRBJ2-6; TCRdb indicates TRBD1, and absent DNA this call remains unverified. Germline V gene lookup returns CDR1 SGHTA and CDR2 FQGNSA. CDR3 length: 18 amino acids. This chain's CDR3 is CASSLAPGQGAGANVLTF. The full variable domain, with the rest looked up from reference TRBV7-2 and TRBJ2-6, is GAGVSQSPSNKVTEKGKDVELRCDPISGHTALYWYRQSLGQGLEFLIYFQGNSAPDKSGLPSDRFSAERTGGSVSTLTIQRTQQEDSAVYLCASSLAPGQGAGANVLTFGAGSRLTVL.

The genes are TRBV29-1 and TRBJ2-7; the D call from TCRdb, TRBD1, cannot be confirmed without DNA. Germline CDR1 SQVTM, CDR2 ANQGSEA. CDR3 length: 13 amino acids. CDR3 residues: CSVGDSPLYEQYF.

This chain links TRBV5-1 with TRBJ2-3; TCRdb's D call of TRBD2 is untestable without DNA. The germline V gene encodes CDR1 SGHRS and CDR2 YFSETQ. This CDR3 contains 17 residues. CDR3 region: CASSLAPGTAGTDTQYF. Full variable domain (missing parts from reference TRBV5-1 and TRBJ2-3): KAGVTQTPRYLIKTRGQQVTLSCSPISGHRSVSWYQQTPGQGLQFLFEYFSETQRNKGNFPGRFSGRQFSNSRSEMNVSTLELGDSALYLCASSLAPGTAGTDTQYFGPGTRLTVL.

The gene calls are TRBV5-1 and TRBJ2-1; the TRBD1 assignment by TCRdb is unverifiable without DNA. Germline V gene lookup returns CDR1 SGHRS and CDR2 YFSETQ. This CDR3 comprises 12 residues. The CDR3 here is CASSPTGGEQFF.

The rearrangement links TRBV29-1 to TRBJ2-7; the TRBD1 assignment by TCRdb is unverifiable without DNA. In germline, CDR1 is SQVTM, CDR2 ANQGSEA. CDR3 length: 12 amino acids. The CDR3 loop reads CSVGQGSYEQYF.

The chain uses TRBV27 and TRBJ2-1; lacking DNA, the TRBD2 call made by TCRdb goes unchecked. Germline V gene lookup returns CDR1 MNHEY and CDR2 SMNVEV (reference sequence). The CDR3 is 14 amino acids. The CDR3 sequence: CASTDGTSGREQFF.

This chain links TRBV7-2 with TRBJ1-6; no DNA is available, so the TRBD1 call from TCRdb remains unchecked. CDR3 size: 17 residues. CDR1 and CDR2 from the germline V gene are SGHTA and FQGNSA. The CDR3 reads CASSPETGRVVGSPLHF.

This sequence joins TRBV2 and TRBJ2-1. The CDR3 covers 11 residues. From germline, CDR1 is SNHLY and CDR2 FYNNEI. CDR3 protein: CASSETNEQFF.

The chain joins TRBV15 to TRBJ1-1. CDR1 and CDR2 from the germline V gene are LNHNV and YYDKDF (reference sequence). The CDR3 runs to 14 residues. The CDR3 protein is CATSREGGGTEAFF.

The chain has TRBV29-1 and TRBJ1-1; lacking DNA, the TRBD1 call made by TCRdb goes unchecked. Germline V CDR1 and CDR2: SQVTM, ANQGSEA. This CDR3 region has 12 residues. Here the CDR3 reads CSVALVNTEAFF.

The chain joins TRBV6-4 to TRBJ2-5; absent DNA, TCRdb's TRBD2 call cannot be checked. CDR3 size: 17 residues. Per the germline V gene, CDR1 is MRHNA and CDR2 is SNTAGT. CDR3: CASSGYRLAGGQETQYF.

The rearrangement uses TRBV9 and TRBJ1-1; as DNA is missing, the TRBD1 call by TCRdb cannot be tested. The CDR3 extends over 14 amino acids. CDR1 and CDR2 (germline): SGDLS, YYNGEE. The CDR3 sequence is CASSASGRGTEAFF.

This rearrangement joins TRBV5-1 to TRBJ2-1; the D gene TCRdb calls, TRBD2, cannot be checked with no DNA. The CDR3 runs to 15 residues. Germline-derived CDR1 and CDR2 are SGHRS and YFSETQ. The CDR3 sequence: CASSFGLAGNNEQFF. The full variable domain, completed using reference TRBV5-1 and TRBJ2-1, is KAGVTQTPRYLIKTRGQQVTLSCSPISGHRSVSWYQQTPGQGLQFLFEYFSETQRNKGNFPGRFSGRQFSNSRSEMNVSTLELGDSALYLCASSFGLAGNNEQFFGPGTRLTVL.

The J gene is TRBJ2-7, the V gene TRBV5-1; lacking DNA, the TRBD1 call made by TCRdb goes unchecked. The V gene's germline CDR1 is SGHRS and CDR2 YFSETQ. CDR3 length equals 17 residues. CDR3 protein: CASSSGQGGPSRYEQYF.

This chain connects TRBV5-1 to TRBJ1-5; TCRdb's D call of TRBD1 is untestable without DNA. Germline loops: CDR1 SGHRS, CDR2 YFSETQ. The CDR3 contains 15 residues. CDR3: CASSLGAGGNQPQHF. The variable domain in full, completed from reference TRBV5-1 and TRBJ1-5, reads KAGVTQTPRYLIKTRGQQVTLSCSPISGHRSVSWYQQTPGQGLQFLFEYFSETQRNKGNFPGRFSGRQFSNSRSEMNVSTLELGDSALYLCASSLGAGGNQPQHFGDGTRLSIL.

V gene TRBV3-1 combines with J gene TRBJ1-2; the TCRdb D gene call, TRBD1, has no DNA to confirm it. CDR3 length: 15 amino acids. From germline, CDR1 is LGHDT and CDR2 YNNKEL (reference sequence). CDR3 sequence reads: CASSQADGEREGYTF.

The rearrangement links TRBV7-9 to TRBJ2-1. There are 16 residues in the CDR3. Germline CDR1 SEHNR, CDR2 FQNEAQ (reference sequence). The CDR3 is CASSSTKHTTYNEQFF.

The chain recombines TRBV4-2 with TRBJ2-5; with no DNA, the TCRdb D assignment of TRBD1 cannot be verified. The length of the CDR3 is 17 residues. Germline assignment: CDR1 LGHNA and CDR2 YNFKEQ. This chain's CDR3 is CASSQDGDRGFLETQYF.

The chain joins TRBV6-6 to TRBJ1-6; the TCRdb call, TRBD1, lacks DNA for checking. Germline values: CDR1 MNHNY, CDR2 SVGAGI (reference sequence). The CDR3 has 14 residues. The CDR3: CASSAGQRNSPLHF.

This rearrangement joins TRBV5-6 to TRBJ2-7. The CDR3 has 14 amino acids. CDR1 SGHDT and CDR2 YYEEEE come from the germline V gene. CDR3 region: CASSWRGTSYEQYF. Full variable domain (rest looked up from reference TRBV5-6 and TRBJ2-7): DAGVTQSPTHLIKTRGQQVTLRCSPKSGHDTVSWYQQALGQGPQFIFQYYEEEERQRGNFPDRFSGHQFPNYSSELNVNALLLGDSALYLCASSWRGTSYEQYFGPGTRLTVT.